Below, 25 T cell receptor beta chains from the same sample are listed, as sequenced in a study of blood T cell repertoires in COVID-19. Only in-frame clones appear in the TCRdb table, and some are missing; sequencing was by immunoSEQ multiplex PCR. Of approximately 29,000 clones in the sample, 81% were seen once. Source material: peripheral blood. The receptors come from a woman in her fifties or sixties with acute or convalescent COVID-19.

The chain carries TRBV6-1 and TRBJ2-1, with TRBD1 matching 7 bases. CDR1 and CDR2 (germline): MNHNS, SASEGT. Trimming removed 0 bases from V and 0 bases from J; junction bases left unmatched: 8. CDR3 length: 18 amino acids. The CDR3 is CASSEAGTVRSSYNEQFF. CDR3 DNA sequence: TGTGCCAGCAGTGAAGCCGGGACAGTAAGAAGCTCCTACAATGAGCAGTTCTTC.

Only one count was recorded for this clone. This chain links TRBV11-2 with TRBJ1-2; D possibly corresponds to TRBD1 (5 bases). The V gene lost 1 base and the J gene lost 7 bases, with 19 bases spanning the gap. Looked up from germline, CDR1 is SGHAT and CDR2 is FQNNGV. The CDR3 sequence is 16 residues long. The CDR3 loop reads CASSLVPDILDGGYTF. The CDR3 nucleotides are TGTGCCAGCAGCTTAGTTCCGGACATCTTGGATGGTGGCTACACCTTC.

V usage is TRBV12-5 and J usage is TRBJ1-1, with a weak D call TRBD1 (5 bases). V lost 5 bases and J 0 bases, leaving 7 bases between the germline ends. Per germline, CDR1 LGHNT and CDR2 FRNRAP. CDR3 length: 13 residues. CDR3 protein: CASGLQVNTEAFF. DNA of the CDR3: TGTGCTAGTGGTCTACAGGTGAACACTGAAGCTTTCTTT.

The rearrangement joins TRBV25-1 to TRBJ2-7; TRBD1 matches 10 bases. The CDR3 is 15 amino acids. The germline V gene encodes CDR1 MGHDK and CDR2 SYGVNS. V gave up 3 bases and J gave up 7 bases; unmatched junction bases: 9. DNA of the CDR3: TGTGCCAGCAGTGATCAGGGGACAGGGGTGTGGGAGCAGTACTTC. Its translation is CASSDQGTGVWEQYF.

This clone was seen a handful of times. DNA of the CDR3: TGTGCCAGCTCACCGGACAGGCCCACTGAAGCTTTCTTT. This translates into CASSPDRPTEAFF. This rearrangement joins TRBV18 to TRBJ1-1; 7 bases line up with TRBD1. The CDR3 extends over 13 amino acids. Germline V gives CDR1 KGHSH, CDR2 LQKENI. Trimming at V came to 3 bases and at J to 4 bases, leaving 2 bases not matched to a gene.

The chain carries TRBV12-3 or TRBV12-4 and TRBJ1-1; 10 bases agree with TRBD1. The CDR3 totals 12 residues. Unmatched junction bases numbered 3, after V lost 6 bases and J lost 8 bases. Here the CDR3 reads CASSWDRGEAFF. The CDR3 nucleotides read TGTGCCAGCAGCTGGGACAGGGGCGAAGCTTTCTTT.

This chain connects TRBV4-2 to TRBJ2-5; the D gene is possibly TRBD2 (5 bases). V lost 1 base to trimming and J lost 5 bases, with 11 bases between them. Germline values: CDR1 LGHNA, CDR2 YNFKEQ. This CDR3 spans 14 amino acids. The CDR3: CASSQGTRGETQYF. CDR3 DNA sequence: TGTGCCAGCAGCCAAGGGACTCGAGGGGAGACCCAGTACTTC.

The CDR3 protein is CASRSRRGGNTIYF. CDR3 sequence (DNA): TGTGCCAGCAGATCCCGCAGGGGAGGAAACACCATATATTTT. The rearrangement joins TRBV6-6 to TRBJ1-3; maybe TRBD1 (6 bases). This CDR3 spans 14 amino acids. Between the trimmed V and J ends, which lost 6 bases and 4 bases, there was a span of 13 bases. Germline V gene data show CDR1 as MNHNY and CDR2 as SVGAGI (reference sequence).

CDR3 nucleotides: TGTGCCAGCTCACGGGCTAGCACAGATACGCAGTATTTT. Its translation: CASSRASTDTQYF. This sequence joins TRBV18 and TRBJ2-3, with unresolved D. The CDR3 consists of 13 residues. V lost 4 bases and J 0 bases, leaving 5 bases between the germline ends. From germline, CDR1 is KGHSH and CDR2 LQKENI. The full variable domain, with the rest looked up from reference TRBV18 and TRBJ2-3, is NAGVMQNPRHLVRRRGQEARLRCSPMKGHSHVYWYRQLPEEGLKFMVYLQKENIIDESGMPKERFSAEFPKEGPSILRIQQVVRGDSAAYFCASSRASTDTQYFGPGTRLTVL.

The chain's CDR3 is CASSSPDRSEKLFF. CDR3 bases: TGTGCCAGCAGTTCGCCGGACAGATCCGAAAAACTGTTTTTT. The chain carries TRBV6-6 and TRBJ1-4; TRBD1 is a possible D gene (6 bases). The CDR3 is 14 residues long. V dropped 4 bases and J dropped 8 bases, with 14 bases sitting between them. Per the germline V gene, CDR1 is MNHNY and CDR2 is SVGAGI (reference sequence).

Only one count was recorded for this clone. The chain employs TRBV15 and TRBJ1-5, with 9 bases lining up with TRBD1. The ends lost 0 bases at V and 0 bases at J; junction bases unmatched: 15. There are 21 residues in the CDR3. Germline values: CDR1 LNHNV, CDR2 YYDKDF (reference sequence). CDR3 coding DNA: TGTGCCACCAGCAGAGACGGGACAGGGATAACCCGGATCTATAGCAATCAGCCCCAGCATTTT. It encodes CATSRDGTGITRIYSNQPQHF. The full variable domain, with the rest looked up from reference TRBV15 and TRBJ1-5, is DAMVIQNPRYQVTQFGKPVTLSCSQTLNHNVMYWYQQKSSQAPKLLFHYYDKDFNNEADTPDNFQSRRPNTSFCFLDIRSPGLGDTAMYLCATSRDGTGITRIYSNQPQHFGDGTRLSIL.

The gene calls are TRBV2 and TRBJ2-1, with D perhaps TRBD1 (6 bases). CDR1 is SNHLY and CDR2 is FYNNEI in the germline V gene. The CDR3 runs 17 residues. Trimming pared 7 bases from V and 4 bases from J, leaving 23 bases between. The CDR3 is CASISQTGQIPYNEQFF. The CDR3 DNA follows: TGTGCCAGCATTTCTCAGACAGGCCAAATTCCTTACAATGAGCAGTTCTTC.

A single count supports this clone. V gene TRBV5-4 combines with J gene TRBJ1-1; D is ambiguous. Trimming stripped 0 bases from V and 4 bases from J, with 16 bases between. The CDR3 is 16 residues long. From germline, CDR1 is SGHNT and CDR2 YYREEE (reference sequence). The CDR3: CASSLDGPSGSTEAFF. CDR3 DNA: TGTGCCAGCAGCTTGGATGGGCCCTCCGGGAGCACTGAAGCTTTCTTT.

The CDR3 sequence is CASSRLGNTIYF. In DNA, the CDR3 is TGTGCCAGCAGTCGTCTAGGAAACACCATATATTTT. The V gene is TRBV25-1, the J gene TRBJ1-3; D remains unclear. The CDR3 has 12 amino acids. Trimming left V 5 bases short and J 4 bases short, with 6 bases between. Germline loops: CDR1 MGHDK, CDR2 SYGVNS.

The V and J genes are TRBV18 and TRBJ1-4; 9 bases are a match to TRBD1. CDR3 length: 19 residues. V lost 2 bases, J lost 0 bases, and 10 bases stayed unmatched. CDR1 and CDR2 (germline): KGHSH, LQKENI. CDR3 amino acids: CASSPNTATGGATNEKLFF. The CDR3 region has the DNA TGTGCCAGCTCACCAAACACCGCGACAGGGGGTGCAACTAATGAAAAACTGTTTTTT. Based on the CDR3 plus reference TRBV18 and TRBJ1-4, the full variable domain is NAGVMQNPRHLVRRRGQEARLRCSPMKGHSHVYWYRQLPEEGLKFMVYLQKENIIDESGMPKERFSAEFPKEGPSILRIQQVVRGDSAAYFCASSPNTATGGATNEKLFFGSGTQLSVL.

This clone was seen a handful of times. This chain uses TRBV5-1 with TRBJ2-1; no clear D gene. V dropped 2 bases and J dropped 0 bases, with 9 bases sitting between them. Germline lookup yields CDR1 SGHRS and CDR2 YFSETQ. This CDR3 is 15 amino acids long. CDR3 bases: TGCGCCAGCAGCTTTACAGCAGGCTCCTACAATGAGCAGTTCTTC. Its translation is CASSFTAGSYNEQFF. Supplemented by reference TRBV5-1 and TRBJ2-1, the full variable domain reads KAGVTQTPRYLIKTRGQQVTLSCSPISGHRSVSWYQQTPGQGLQFLFEYFSETQRNKGNFPGRFSGRQFSNSRSEMNVSTLELGDSALYLCASSFTAGSYNEQFFGPGTRLTVL.

This chain uses TRBV2 with TRBJ1-2; D might be TRBD1 (6 bases). Trimming left V 7 bases short and J 7 bases short, with 19 bases between. Looked up from germline, CDR1 is SNHLY and CDR2 is FYNNEI. This CDR3 comprises 14 residues. This CDR3 is CASTGGRGVGGYTF. The CDR3 DNA sequence: TGTGCCAGCACTGGGGGCAGGGGAGTAGGTGGCTACACCTTC.

J is TRBJ2-3 and V is TRBV2, with 8 bases that match TRBD1. The CDR3 contains 15 residues. J gave up 2 bases and V 4 bases, and 5 bases lay outside the gene matches. CDR1 and CDR2 (germline): SNHLY, FYNNEI. The CDR3 DNA reads as TGTGCCAGCAGTGGACGACAGGGGTCCACAGATACGCAGTATTTT. Its protein product is CASSGRQGSTDTQYF.

The V call is TRBV30, the J call TRBJ1-1; D may be TRBD1 (6 bases). Trimming stripped 1 base from V and 4 bases from J, with 10 bases between. CDR1 is GTSNPN, CDR2 SVGIG, per germline (reference sequence). The CDR3 has 13 residues. The CDR3 sequence: CAWSGGGLTEAFF. The CDR3 DNA is TGTGCCTGGAGTGGGGGGGGGCTCACTGAAGCTTTCTTT.

V usage is TRBV28 and J usage is TRBJ1-1; 9 bases line up with TRBD1. The V gene end was trimmed by 5 bases and the J gene end by 6 bases; junction bases not matched to a gene: 4. Germline CDR1 is MDHEN and CDR2 is SYDVKM. There are 13 residues in the CDR3. DNA of the CDR3: TGTGCCAGCAGTCGCCGACAGGGGGCTGAAGCTTTCTTT. This encodes CASSRRQGAEAFF.

This sequence joins TRBV3-1 (or the pseudogene TRBV3-2) and TRBJ1-3; 7 positions agree with TRBD1. Germline CDR1 reads LGHDT; CDR2 reads YNNKEL (reference sequence). CDR3 length: 15 amino acids. J was trimmed by 2 bases and V by 4 bases; bases with no gene match: 5. The CDR3 DNA is TGTGCCAGCAGCCTAAAAGGGGGCCCTGGAAACACCATATATTTT. Translated: CASSLKGGPGNTIYF.

CDR3: CSAPHGQAGYTF. The CDR3, as DNA: TGCAGCGCTCCGCATGGACAGGCTGGCTACACCTTC. V gene TRBV29-1 combines with J gene TRBJ1-2, with TRBD1 matching over 7 bases. This CDR3 region has 12 residues. Germline values: CDR1 SQVTM, CDR2 ANQGSEA. Trimming at V came to 7 bases and at J to 7 bases, leaving 9 bases not matched to a gene.

Comment on this clone: Other DNA sequences in this sample translate to the same CDR3. The chain carries TRBV29-1 and TRBJ1-4, with 8 bases that match TRBD1. From germline, CDR1 is SQVTM and CDR2 ANQGSEA. The junction had 4 bases not matched to a gene; V was cut back by 5 bases and J by 2 bases. This CDR3 spans 14 amino acids. The CDR3: CSVPGQGTNEKLFF. CDR3 nucleotides: TGCAGCGTTCCAGGACAGGGTACTAATGAAAAACTGTTTTTT.

As to this clone: The junction does not match germline at one end; this may be a read error. The chain recombines TRBV5-4 with TRBJ2-1; D perhaps matches TRBD2 (6 bases). The CDR3 spans 15 residues. CDR1 and CDR2 from the germline V gene are SGHNT and YYREEE (reference sequence). CDR3: CASSLGGDSYNKQFF. CDR3 coding DNA: TGTGCCAGCAGCTTGGGCGGGGATTCCTACAATAAGCAGTTCTTC.

A word on this clone: One end of the junction is discordant with germline, which a read error may explain. V gene TRBV24-1 combines with J gene TRBJ2-3, with D tentatively TRBD1 (5 bases). CDR3 size: 12 residues. Per germline, CDR1 KGHDR and CDR2 SFDVKD. DNA for the CDR3: TGTGCCACCAGTGACACTGACAGCAGGCTGAATTTT. Translation gives CATSDTDSRLNF.